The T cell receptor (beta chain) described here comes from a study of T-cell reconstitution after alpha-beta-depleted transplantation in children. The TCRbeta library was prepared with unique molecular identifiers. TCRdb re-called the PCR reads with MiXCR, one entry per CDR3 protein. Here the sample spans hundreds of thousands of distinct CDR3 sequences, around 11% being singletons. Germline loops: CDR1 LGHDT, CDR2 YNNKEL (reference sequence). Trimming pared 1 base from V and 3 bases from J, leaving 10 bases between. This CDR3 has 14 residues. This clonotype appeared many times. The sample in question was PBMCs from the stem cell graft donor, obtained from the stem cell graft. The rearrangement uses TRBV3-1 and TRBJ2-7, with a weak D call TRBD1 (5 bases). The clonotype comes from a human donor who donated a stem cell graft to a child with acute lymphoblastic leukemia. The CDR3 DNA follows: TGTGCCAGCAGCCAAGTCGGCAGGGACTACGAGCAGTACTTC. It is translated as CASSQVGRDYEQYF.